What follows are 20 T cell receptor beta chains derived from one specimen sequenced in a study of technical replicates of blood from four donors. Here immunoSEQ multiplex PCR was the method, and the copy in TCRdb shows in-frame clones only, minus some. The table records 80,000 to 95,000 clones, 90% to 95% of them present only once. Sequenced material: T cells isolated from PBMCs. Receptors were obtained from a human donor in good health.

The CDR3 sequence is CASSPSRRRPDLADTQYF. CDR3 coding DNA: TGTGCCAGCAGCCCATCCCGGAGAAGGCCTGATTTAGCAGATACGCAGTATTTT. J is TRBJ2-3 and V is TRBV11-2, with D uncertain. Germline CDR1 is SGHAT and CDR2 is FQNNGV. Trimming shortened V by 5 bases and J by 4 bases, and 25 bases separated the two germline ends. The CDR3 sequence is 18 residues long.

The gene calls are TRBV7-3 and TRBJ1-1, with D perhaps matching TRBD1 (5 bases). CDR1 is SGHTA, CDR2 FQGTGA, per germline. Trimming removed 5 bases from V and 2 bases from J, with 15 bases in between. This CDR3 is built from 15 residues. CDR3 nucleotide sequence: TGTGCCAGCAGCCCCGGTGGGGCCGGTAACACTGAAGCTTTCTTT. It codes for CASSPGGAGNTEAFF.

This sequence joins TRBV29-1 and TRBJ2-7; tentative D call: TRBD1 (5 bases). Germline V gene data show CDR1 as SQVTM and CDR2 as ANQGSEA. Trimming removed 6 bases from V and 3 bases from J, with 24 bases in between. The CDR3 is 16 residues long. The CDR3, as DNA: TGCAGCGTACTGGAAATGACAGCGAAATCCCTCTACGAGCAGTACTTC. This encodes CSVLEMTAKSLYEQYF.

The chain uses TRBV2 and TRBJ1-1, with D perhaps matching TRBD1 (6 bases). The V gene's germline CDR1 is SNHLY and CDR2 FYNNEI. V was shortened by 5 bases and J by 1 base, with 11 bases between the two germline ends. CDR3 length: 14 amino acids. CDR3 region: CASSTGYENTEAFF. The CDR3 DNA sequence: TGTGCCAGCAGTACAGGGTACGAGAACACTGAAGCTTTCTTT.

The chain is built from TRBV5-1 and TRBJ2-1, with 15 positions matching TRBD2. The V segment lost 3 bases and the J segment 8 bases; nucleotides outside the gene matches: 3. The CDR3 totals 15 residues. Germline lookup yields CDR1 SGHRS and CDR2 YFSETQ. CDR3 sequence (DNA): TGCGCCAGCAGCTCGGGACTAGCGGGAGGTGATGAGCAGTTCTTC. The encoded protein is CASSSGLAGGDEQFF.

The chain recombines TRBV10-3 with TRBJ2-1, with 10 positions matching TRBD1. This CDR3 region has 13 residues. The ends lost 8 bases at V and 6 bases at J; junction bases unmatched: 4. The germline V gene has CDR1 ENHRY and CDR2 SYGVKD. The CDR3 DNA sequence: TGTGCCATCGACAGGGGGCAAGCCAATGAGCAGTTCTTC. Its translation: CAIDRGQANEQFF.

The chain recombines TRBV11-2 with TRBJ2-3, with a possible D match to TRBD2 (5 bases). The CDR3 contains 15 residues. V lost 3 bases, J lost 3 bases, and 13 bases lay in between. Germline V gene data show CDR1 as SGHAT and CDR2 as FQNNGV. This chain's CDR3 is CASSLAWERTDTQYF. The CDR3 DNA reads as TGTGCCAGCAGCTTGGCGTGGGAGCGTACAGATACGCAGTATTTT.

The chain has TRBV5-6 and TRBJ1-1; possibly TRBD1 for D (5 bases). Germline assignment: CDR1 SGHDT and CDR2 YYEEEE. This CDR3 has 14 amino acids. V was shortened by 0 bases and J by 6 bases, with 12 bases between the two germline ends. CDR3 in amino acids: CASSLEGRGSEAFF. CDR3 in DNA: TGTGCCAGCAGCTTGGAAGGAAGGGGATCTGAAGCTTTCTTT.

The chain employs TRBV6-5 and TRBJ2-1, with 7 bases matching TRBD2. The V gene's germline CDR1 is MNHEY and CDR2 SVGAGI. The J segment lost 4 bases and the V segment lost 8 bases, leaving 11 bases of the junction unmatched. This CDR3 contains 15 residues. The CDR3 loop reads CASGQVAGHYNEQFF. In DNA form, the CDR3 reads TGTGCCAGCGGGCAGGTAGCGGGCCATTACAATGAGCAGTTCTTC.

This clone was seen only a few times. The CDR3 bases are TGTGCCAGCAGCGACCGGGACTCCCATTACGAGCAGTACTTC. It specifies CASSDRDSHYEQYF. The chain combines TRBV5-6 with TRBJ2-7; D might be TRBD2 (6 bases). V was pared by 4 bases and J by 4 bases, with 15 bases between. This CDR3 region has 14 residues. Germline V lookup: CDR1 SGHDT, CDR2 YYEEEE.

The chain employs TRBV19 and TRBJ2-7, with TRBD2 matching over 10 bases. Germline assignment: CDR1 LNHDA and CDR2 SQIVND (reference sequence). V dropped 5 bases and J dropped 3; count of bases not matched to a gene: 4. The CDR3 is 14 residues long. The CDR3 region has the DNA TGTGCCAGTAGTGCAGGACTAGCGGTCTACGAGCAGTACTTC. Protein: CASSAGLAVYEQYF. Variable domain in full (rest from reference TRBV19 and TRBJ2-7): DGGITQSPKYLFRKEGQNVTLSCEQNLNHDAMYWYRQDPGQGLRLIYYSQIVNDFQKGDIAEGYSVSREKKESFPLTVTSAQKNPTAFYLCASSAGLAVYEQYFGPGTRLTVT.

This chain uses TRBV10-1 with TRBJ2-1; 12 bases are shared with TRBD2. V shed 6 bases, J shed 7 bases, and the junction held 7 bases outside the gene matches. Germline assignment: CDR1 WNHNN and CDR2 SYGVQD (reference sequence). CDR3 length: 15 residues. This CDR3 is CASSELAGGHNEQFF. Written as DNA, the CDR3 is TGCGCCAGCAGCGAACTAGCGGGGGGACATAATGAGCAGTTCTTC.

This clone was detected a few times. The chain joins TRBV7-9 to TRBJ2-5; tentative D call: TRBD1 (6 bases). V was pared by 4 bases and J by 0 bases, with 9 bases between. Germline values: CDR1 SEHNR, CDR2 FQNEAQ (reference sequence). The CDR3 length is 14 residues. The CDR3 region has the DNA TGTGCCAGCAGCTCCCGGGACAACCAAGAGACCCAGTACTTC. The encoded protein is CASSSRDNQETQYF.

The chain is built from TRBV11-3 and TRBJ2-5; 7 positions match TRBD1. Germline V gene data show CDR1 as SGHNT and CDR2 as YENEEA. Trimming took 5 bases from V and 5 from J; bases not matched to a gene: 17. This CDR3 contains 17 residues. Here the CDR3 reads CASSPWTGLDSGETQYF. In DNA, the CDR3 is TGTGCCAGCAGCCCCTGGACAGGCCTCGACAGTGGGGAGACCCAGTACTTC.

This chain uses TRBV4-1 with TRBJ1-4, with 8 bases that match TRBD1. The CDR3 is 13 amino acids. The V and J ends lost 6 bases and 8 bases, in that order; junction bases with no gene match: 5. CDR1 MGHRA and CDR2 YSYEKL come from the germline V gene. The CDR3 region has the DNA TGCGCCAGCAGGACAGGGGTTAGGGAAAAACTGTTTTTT. Its translation is CASRTGVREKLFF.

The gene calls are TRBV6-1 and TRBJ1-1; D not certain. The CDR3 spans 15 residues. Deletions cut 5 bases from V and 1 base from J, with 14 bases between. Germline loops: CDR1 MNHNS, CDR2 SASEGT. CDR3 residues: CASSPWRSQNTEAFF. In DNA, the CDR3 is TGTGCCAGCAGTCCTTGGAGGTCCCAGAACACTGAAGCTTTCTTT.

The chain combines TRBV4-1 with TRBJ2-2; 9 bases match TRBD2. V trimming: 6 bases; J trimming: 4 bases; junction bases outside the gene matches: 6. From germline, CDR1 is MGHRA and CDR2 YSYEKL. The CDR3 length is 15 residues. CDR3 in amino acids: CASRERGVSTGELFF. In DNA, the CDR3 is TGCGCCAGCAGGGAGCGGGGGGTCAGCACCGGGGAGCTGTTTTTT.

This rearrangement joins TRBV5-6 to TRBJ2-7, with no clear D. This CDR3 has 11 residues. Trimming cost V 4 bases and J 7 bases, with 9 bases left between them. Germline V CDR1 and CDR2: SGHDT, YYEEEE. CDR3 loop: CASSLSVEQYF. The CDR3 bases are TGTGCCAGCAGCCTCAGCGTGGAGCAGTACTTC.

The V gene is TRBV5-4, the J gene TRBJ2-5; 10 nucleotides align to TRBD2. Germline trimming cut 0 bases from V and 4 bases from J; bases unmatched to any gene: 12. Germline CDR1 and CDR2: SGHNT and YYREEE (reference sequence). CDR3 size: 18 residues. The CDR3 region has the DNA TGTGCCAGCAGCTTGGGAGGCTCGGCTAGCGGGGGTCGAGAGACCCAGTACTTC. Amino acids: CASSLGGSASGGRETQYF. Together with reference TRBV5-4 and TRBJ2-5, the CDR3 gives the full variable domain: ETGVTQSPTHLIKTRGQQVTLRCSSQSGHNTVSWYQQALGQGPQFIFQYYREEENGRGNFPPRFSGLQFPNYSSELNVNALELDDSALYLCASSLGGSASGGRETQYFGPGTRLLVL.

This clone was detected once. This chain links TRBV7-2 with TRBJ2-7, with a tentative D call TRBD2 (6 bases). This CDR3 spans 13 amino acids. Germline CDR1 reads SGHTA; CDR2 reads FQGNSA. The V end was cut by 2 bases, the J end by 3 bases, with 8 bases between. CDR3 nucleotide sequence: TGTGCCAGCAGCTTACGCGGGAACTACGAGCAGTACTTC. It codes for CASSLRGNYEQYF.